This T cell receptor (beta chain) was sequenced for a study of human T cells and chemical hapten exposure (dated by TCRdb to about 2021). Regarding the complete study: For sensitization, 2% DPC in acetone was applied to a 2 cm by 2 cm area of upper inner arm skin. Patients additionally received weekly therapeutic DPC doses to the scalp throughout the roughly 25-week study period. Patch tests used Finn chambers with 0.01% DPC on the upper back, scored after 6 days by International Contact Dermatitis Research Group standards. Alopecia areata with under or over 50% scalp involvement, alopecia totalis and alopecia universalis were represented in the patient cohort, which was mostly female. Libraries were pooled for sequencing, and variation in per-sample TCR yields was attributed mainly to small differences in library volumes within the pool. This study followed changes in the peripheral blood TCR repertoire in vivo during primary and secondary sensitization of alopecia patients to the hapten diphenylcyclopropenone (DPC). Blood samples were taken from patients before sensitization (week 0) and then at 2, 6 and about 24 weeks after DPC sensitization. Blood for TCR sequencing was provided by twenty-nine alopecia patients at one to four time points (pre-sensitization, 2, 6 and 24 weeks). Paper-wide results and their limitations: A positive correlation was found between the number of PT1 expanded TCRs and patch test score, with significance reached at thresholds 8, 16 and 32 but not 4. Significantly more large CDR3 similarity clusters were formed by expanded TCRs than by pre-sensitization or healthy control sets, consistent with antigen-driven responses. Alopecia, a presumed autoimmune disease, was present in all patients, so the immune response of the patients might differ from that of healthy individuals. The number of TCRs above 1 in 1000 frequency did not change with DPC sensitization; there was no evidence of global repertoire structure alterations. After repeated subsampling, changes were observed in the strength of the expansion versus patch-test correlation and in the threshold at which the correlation became significant.

CDR1 DFQATT and CDR2 SNEGSKA were looked up in the germline V gene (reference sequence). The CDR3 covers 15 residues, taking in both the cysteine and the phenylalanine. CDR3 DNA only is kept here, 45 bases in frame from base 1. The V end gives up 0 bases and the J end 2 bases, leaving 4 bases in the junction not matched to a gene. This sample's time point label indicates: patch test 1, 2 weeks after DPC sensitization. Sample treatment or condition, as interpreted from the label and publication: therapeutic diphenylcyclopropenone sensitization with weekly scalp DPC. At every patch-test visit, the blood draw took place before the patch test was put on. To be eligible, patients had to be aged 18 to 70, diagnosed with alopecia and judged suitable for DPC therapy, while pregnant patients were excluded. Unfractionated whole blood was collected in Tempus Blood RNA tubes, and total RNA was extracted from that blood.

Libraries were constructed by RACE. The data were produced on a NextSeq 500. Library preparation attached unique molecular identifiers to individual cDNA molecules for quantitative, reproducible TCR counting. For every blood RNA sample, sequencing covered both the TCR alpha and TCR beta chains. Per the authors' processing: The median number of TCRs per sample was 90,000 to 100,000, ranging from 23,224 to 690,600. V, J and CDR3 annotation of the TCR reads was performed with the Decombinator software suite. For the PS versus PT1 abundance plots, all samples were subsampled to the same number of TCRs (28,000). Expanded TCRs were defined as absent before sensitization and observed at least eight times at the 2-week time point. TCRdb reworked the public reads: Q25 trimming with fastp, MiXCR clone assembly, productive beta chains retained. Rows are combined by CDR3 protein, so each entry shows the most common genes and DNA. The V and J calls follow TCRdb's processing rather than the paper's. Counted in this sample were some 79,000 distinct CDR3 sequences; around 7% of them appeared once. The biggest ten clones account for approximately 1.5% of the sample.

This clonotype occurred a few times. This receptor's antigen is unknown. Within one base of it there is no much larger clone, and no base qualities were kept. The chain links TRBV20-1 with TRBJ2-3; 8 bases in the middle match TRBD1. The receptor was isolated from a woman in her 30s with alopecia areata. Some clones in this sample may be carry-over from other donors' samples. Sequences were derived from whole blood, sampled in connection with sensitization to the hapten diphenylcyclopropenone (DPC). The DNA sequence reads TGCAGTGCTAGAGATTGGACAGGGTCCACAGATACGCAGTATTTT. It translates as CSARDWTGSTDTQYF.